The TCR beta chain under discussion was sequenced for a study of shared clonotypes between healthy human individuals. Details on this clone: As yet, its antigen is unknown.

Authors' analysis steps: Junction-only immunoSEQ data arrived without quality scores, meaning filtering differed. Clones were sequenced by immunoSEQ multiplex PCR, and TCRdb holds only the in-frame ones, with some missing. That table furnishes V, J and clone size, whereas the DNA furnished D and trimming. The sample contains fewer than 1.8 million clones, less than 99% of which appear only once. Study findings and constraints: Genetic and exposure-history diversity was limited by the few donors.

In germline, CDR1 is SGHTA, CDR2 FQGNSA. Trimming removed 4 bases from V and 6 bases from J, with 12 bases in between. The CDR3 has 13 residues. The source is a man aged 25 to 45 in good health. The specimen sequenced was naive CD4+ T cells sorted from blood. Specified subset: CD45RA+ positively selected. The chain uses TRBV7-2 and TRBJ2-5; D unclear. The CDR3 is CASSSVGYQTQYF. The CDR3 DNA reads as TGTGCCAGCAGCTCGGTCGGGTACCAGACCCAGTACTTC. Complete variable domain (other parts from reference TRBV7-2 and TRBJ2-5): GAGVSQSPSNKVTEKGKDVELRCDPISGHTALYWYRQSLGQGLEFLIYFQGNSAPDKSGLPSDRFSAERTGGSVSTLTIQRTQQEDSAVYLCASSSVGYQTQYFGPGTRLLVL.